This entry lists 10 T cell receptor beta chains sequenced from one sample in a study of cytomegalovirus exposure and HLA in healthy donors. TCRdb keeps only in-frame clones here, not all; method: immunoSEQ multiplex PCR. The table shows around 69,000 clones, with 95% to 96% occurring only once. Sequenced: PBMCs. The receptors were gathered from a woman between 18 and 29 years old in good health and CMV-seropositive.

This chain uses TRBV7-2 with TRBJ2-1; 12 positions match TRBD2. With 1 base clipped from V and 4 bases from J, the junction kept 2 bases outside the gene matches. Germline CDR1 SGHTA, CDR2 FQGNSA. The CDR3 is made up of 16 amino acids. The chain's CDR3 is CASSLDGTSGYNEQFF. The DNA of the CDR3 is TGTGCCAGCAGCTTAGATGGGACTAGCGGGTACAATGAGCAGTTCTTC.

The chain recombines TRBV18 with TRBJ1-2; TRBD1 matches 9 bases. Germline values: CDR1 KGHSH, CDR2 LQKENI. This CDR3 has 17 residues. With V trimmed by 6 bases and J by 6 bases, 17 bases remained unmatched. The CDR3 spells CASSTIPGQGLQDGYTF. CDR3 DNA sequence: TGTGCCAGCTCCACTATCCCGGGACAGGGACTTCAGGATGGCTACACCTTC.

The chain is built from TRBV29-1 and TRBJ2-7; 11 bases align to TRBD2. V lost 7 bases to trimming and J lost 6 bases; unmatched junction nucleotides: 8. The CDR3 spans 13 residues. Germline CDR1 SQVTM, CDR2 ANQGSEA. CDR3 bases: TGCAGCGGAAGACTAGCGGGAATAGGCGAGCAGTACTTC. It encodes CSGRLAGIGEQYF.

V usage is TRBV5-1 and J usage is TRBJ2-1; TRBD1 might be the D (6 bases). CDR3 size: 14 residues. V was trimmed by 0 bases and J by 3 bases, leaving 7 bases between them. Germline V gene data show CDR1 as SGHRS and CDR2 as YFSETQ. CDR3 nucleotides: TGCGCCAGCAGCTTGGAGGGACACTACAATGAGCAGTTCTTC. This sequence encodes CASSLEGHYNEQFF.

The rearrangement uses TRBV30 and TRBJ2-7; D is unresolved. The CDR3 is made up of 11 amino acids. V was trimmed by 6 bases and J by 3 bases, leaving 9 bases between them. Germline lookup yields CDR1 GTSNPN and CDR2 SVGIG (reference sequence). In DNA form, the CDR3 reads TGTGCCTGCACACAGCTCTACGAGCAGTACTTC. This translates into CACTQLYEQYF.

This rearrangement joins TRBV6-6 to TRBJ2-7; 8 nucleotides line up with TRBD2. Trimming cost V 7 bases and J 3 bases; bases outside gene matches: 11. From germline, CDR1 is MNHNY and CDR2 SVGAGI (reference sequence). The CDR3 extends over 15 amino acids. CDR3 in amino acids: CASNPGLEIRYEQYF. DNA for the CDR3: TGTGCCAGCAACCCGGGACTAGAGATCCGCTACGAGCAGTACTTC.

The chain employs TRBV2 and TRBJ1-3; D perhaps matches TRBD1 (5 bases). V was shortened by 6 bases and J by 0 bases, with 9 bases between the two germline ends. This CDR3 region has 14 residues. CDR1 is SNHLY, CDR2 FYNNEI, per germline. CDR3 coding DNA: TGTGCCAGCAGGACGGGACTCTCTGGAAACACCATATATTTT. It codes for CASRTGLSGNTIYF.

This sequence joins TRBV25-1 and TRBJ2-5; 8 bases match TRBD1. This CDR3 has 15 amino acids. Trimming took 6 bases from V and 5 from J; bases not matched to a gene: 11. Germline-derived CDR1 and CDR2 are MGHDK and SYGVNS. Written as DNA, the CDR3 is TGTGCCAGCAGCGAACCCAGGGGGCTTGAGGAGACCCAGTACTTC. Its protein product is CASSEPRGLEETQYF.

Only one count was recorded for this clone. The V and J genes are TRBV11-1 and TRBJ1-1, with D maybe TRBD1 (6 bases). The CDR3 spans 15 residues. V dropped 5 bases and J dropped 4 bases, with 17 bases sitting between them. Germline-derived CDR1 and CDR2 are SGHAT and FQDESV (reference sequence). CDR3 sequence: CASSLGGGPSTEAFF. The CDR3 DNA is TGTGCCAGCAGCCTAGGGGGAGGGCCGAGCACTGAAGCTTTCTTT.

The V and J genes are TRBV27 and TRBJ2-7, with TRBD1 matching over 8 bases. The CDR3 loop spans 15 amino acids. The trim removed 2 bases at V and 4 bases at J, leaving 7 bases unmatched. Germline CDR1 is MNHEY and CDR2 is SMNVEV (reference sequence). The CDR3 here is CASSLASGGRYEQYF. The CDR3 nucleotides read TGTGCCAGCAGTTTAGCCTCAGGGGGCCGGTACGAGCAGTACTTC.